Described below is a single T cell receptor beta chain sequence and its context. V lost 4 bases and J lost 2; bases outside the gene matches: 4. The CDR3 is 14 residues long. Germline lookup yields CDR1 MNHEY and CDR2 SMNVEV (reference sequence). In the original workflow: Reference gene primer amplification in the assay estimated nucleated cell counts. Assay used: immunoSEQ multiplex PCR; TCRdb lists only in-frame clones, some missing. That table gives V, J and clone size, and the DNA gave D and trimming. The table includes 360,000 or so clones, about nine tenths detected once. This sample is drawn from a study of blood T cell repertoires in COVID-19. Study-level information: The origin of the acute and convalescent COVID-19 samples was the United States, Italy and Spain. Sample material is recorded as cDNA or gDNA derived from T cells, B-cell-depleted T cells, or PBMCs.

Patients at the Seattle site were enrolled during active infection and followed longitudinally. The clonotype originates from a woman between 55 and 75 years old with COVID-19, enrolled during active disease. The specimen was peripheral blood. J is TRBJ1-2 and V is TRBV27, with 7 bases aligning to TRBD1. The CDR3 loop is CASSSHRGNYGYTF. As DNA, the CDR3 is TGTGCCAGCAGTTCCCACAGGGGCAACTATGGCTACACCTTC.